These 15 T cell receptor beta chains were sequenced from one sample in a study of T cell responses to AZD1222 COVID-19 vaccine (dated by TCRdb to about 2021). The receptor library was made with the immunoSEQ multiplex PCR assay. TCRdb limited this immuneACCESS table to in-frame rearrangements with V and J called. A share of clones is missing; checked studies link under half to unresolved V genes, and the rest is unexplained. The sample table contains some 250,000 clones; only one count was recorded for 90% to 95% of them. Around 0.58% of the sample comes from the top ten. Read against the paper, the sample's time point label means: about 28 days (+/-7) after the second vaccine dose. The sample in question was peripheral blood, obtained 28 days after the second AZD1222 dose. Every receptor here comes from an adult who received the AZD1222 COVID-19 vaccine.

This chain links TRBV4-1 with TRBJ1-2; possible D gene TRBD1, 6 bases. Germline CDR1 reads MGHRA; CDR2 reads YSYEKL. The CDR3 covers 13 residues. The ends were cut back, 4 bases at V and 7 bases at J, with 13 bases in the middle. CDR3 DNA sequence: TGCGCCAGCAGCCCCCCTCAGGGGCGTGGCTACACCTTC. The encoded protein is CASSPPQGRGYTF.

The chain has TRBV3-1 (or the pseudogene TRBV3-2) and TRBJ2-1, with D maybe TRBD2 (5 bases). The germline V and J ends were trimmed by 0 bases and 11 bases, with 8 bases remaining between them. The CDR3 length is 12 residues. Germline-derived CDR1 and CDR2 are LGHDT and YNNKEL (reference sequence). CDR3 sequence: CASSQDGKQQFF. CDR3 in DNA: TGTGCCAGCAGCCAAGACGGGAAGCAGCAGTTCTTC.

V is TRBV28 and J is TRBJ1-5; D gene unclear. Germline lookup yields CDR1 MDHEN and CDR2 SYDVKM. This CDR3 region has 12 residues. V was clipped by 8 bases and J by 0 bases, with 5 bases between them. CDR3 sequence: CASGFSNQPQHF. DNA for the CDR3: TGTGCCAGCGGATTTAGCAATCAGCCCCAGCATTTT.

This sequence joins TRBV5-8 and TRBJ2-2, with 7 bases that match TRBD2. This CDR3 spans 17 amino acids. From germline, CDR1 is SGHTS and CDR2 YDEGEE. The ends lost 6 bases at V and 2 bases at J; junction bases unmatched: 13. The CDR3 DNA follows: TGTGCCAGCACCCTAGGGGTTCTAGCGGTAAACACCGGGGAGCTGTTTTTT. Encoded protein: CASTLGVLAVNTGELFF.

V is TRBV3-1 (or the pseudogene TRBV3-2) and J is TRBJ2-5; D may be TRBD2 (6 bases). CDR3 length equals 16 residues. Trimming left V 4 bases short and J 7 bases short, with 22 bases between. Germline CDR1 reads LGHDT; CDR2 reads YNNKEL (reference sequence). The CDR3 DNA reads TGTGCCAGCAGCCCCAGGGAACGGGAGTGGGGAGGGACCCAGTACTTC. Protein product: CASSPREREWGGTQYF.

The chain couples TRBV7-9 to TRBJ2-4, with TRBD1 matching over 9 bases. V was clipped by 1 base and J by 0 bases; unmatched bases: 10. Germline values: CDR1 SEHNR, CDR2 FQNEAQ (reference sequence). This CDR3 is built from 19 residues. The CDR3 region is CASSLVPLGQGLAKNIQYF. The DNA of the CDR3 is TGTGCCAGCAGCTTAGTCCCACTCGGACAGGGGCTAGCCAAAAACATTCAGTACTTC.

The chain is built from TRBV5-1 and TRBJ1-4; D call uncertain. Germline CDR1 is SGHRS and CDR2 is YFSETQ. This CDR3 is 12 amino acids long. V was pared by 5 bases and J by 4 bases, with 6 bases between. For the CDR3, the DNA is TGCGCCAGCAGGGACGGTAATGAAAAACTGTTTTTT. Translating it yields CASRDGNEKLFF.

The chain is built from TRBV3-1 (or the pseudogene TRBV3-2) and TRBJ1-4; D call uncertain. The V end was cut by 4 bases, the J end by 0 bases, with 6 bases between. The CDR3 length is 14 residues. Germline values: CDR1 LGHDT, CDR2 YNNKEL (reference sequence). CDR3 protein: CASSPVATNEKLFF. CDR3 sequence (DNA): TGTGCCAGCAGCCCGGTCGCAACTAATGAAAAACTGTTTTTT.

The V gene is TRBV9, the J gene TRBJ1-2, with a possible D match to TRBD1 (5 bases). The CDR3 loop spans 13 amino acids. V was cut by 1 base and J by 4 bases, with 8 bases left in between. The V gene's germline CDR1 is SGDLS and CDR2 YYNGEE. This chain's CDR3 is CASSVTGTYGYTF. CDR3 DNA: TGTGCCAGCAGCGTAACAGGAACCTATGGCTACACCTTC.

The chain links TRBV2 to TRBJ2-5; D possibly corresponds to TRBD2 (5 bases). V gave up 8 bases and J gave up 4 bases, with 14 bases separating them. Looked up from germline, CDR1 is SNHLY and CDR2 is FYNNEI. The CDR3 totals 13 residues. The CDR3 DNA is TGTGCCAGCTTTGAGGGAGAAGGAGAGACCCAGTACTTC. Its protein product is CASFEGEGETQYF.

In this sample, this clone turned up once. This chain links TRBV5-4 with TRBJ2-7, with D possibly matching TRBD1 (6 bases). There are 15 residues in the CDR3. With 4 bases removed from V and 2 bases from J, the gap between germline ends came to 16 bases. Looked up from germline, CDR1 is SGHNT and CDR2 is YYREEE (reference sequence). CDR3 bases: TGTGCCAGCAGCCTGACTGGGGGCCGCCCCTACGAGCAGTACTTC. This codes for CASSLTGGRPYEQYF.

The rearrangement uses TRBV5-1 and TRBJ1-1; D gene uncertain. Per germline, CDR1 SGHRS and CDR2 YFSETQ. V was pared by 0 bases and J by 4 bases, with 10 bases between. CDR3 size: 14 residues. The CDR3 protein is CASSLVGMGTEAFF. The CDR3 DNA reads TGCGCCAGCAGCTTGGTCGGCATGGGCACTGAAGCTTTCTTT. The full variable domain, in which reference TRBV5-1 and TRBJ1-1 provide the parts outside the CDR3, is KAGVTQTPRYLIKTRGQQVTLSCSPISGHRSVSWYQQTPGQGLQFLFEYFSETQRNKGNFPGRFSGRQFSNSRSEMNVSTLELGDSALYLCASSLVGMGTEAFFGQGTRLTVV.

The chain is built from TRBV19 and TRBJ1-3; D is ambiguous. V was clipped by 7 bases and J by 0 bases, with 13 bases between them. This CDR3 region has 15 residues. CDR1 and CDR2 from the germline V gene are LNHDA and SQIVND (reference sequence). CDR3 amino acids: CASKALDISGNTIYF. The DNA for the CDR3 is TGTGCCAGTAAGGCCCTCGACATCTCTGGAAACACCATATATTTT. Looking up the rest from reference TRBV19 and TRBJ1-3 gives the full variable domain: DGGITQSPKYLFRKEGQNVTLSCEQNLNHDAMYWYRQDPGQGLRLIYYSQIVNDFQKGDIAEGYSVSREKKESFPLTVTSAQKNPTAFYLCASKALDISGNTIYFGEGSWLTVV.

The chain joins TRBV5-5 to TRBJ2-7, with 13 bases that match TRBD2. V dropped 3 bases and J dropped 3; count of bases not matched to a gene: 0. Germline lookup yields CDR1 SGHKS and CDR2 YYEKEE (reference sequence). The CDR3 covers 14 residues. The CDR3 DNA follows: TGTGCCAGCAGCTGGACTAGCGGGAGCTACGAGCAGTACTTC. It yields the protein CASSWTSGSYEQYF. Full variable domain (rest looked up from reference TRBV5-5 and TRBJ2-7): DAGVTQSPTHLIKTRGQQVTLRCSPISGHKSVSWYQQVLGQGPQFIFQYYEKEERGRGNFPDRFSARQFPNYSSELNVNALLLGDSALYLCASSWTSGSYEQYFGPGTRLTVT.

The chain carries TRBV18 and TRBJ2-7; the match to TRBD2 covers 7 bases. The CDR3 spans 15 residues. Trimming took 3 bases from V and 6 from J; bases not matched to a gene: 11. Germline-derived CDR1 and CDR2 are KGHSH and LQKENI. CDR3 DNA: TGTGCCAGCTCACCTTCGACGCGGGGGATTTCCGAGCAGTACTTC. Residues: CASSPSTRGISEQYF.